Listed below are T cell receptor beta chains from one sample, sequenced in a study of blood T cell repertoires in COVID-19. The protocol was immunoSEQ multiplex PCR, while the TCRdb copy is restricted to in-frame clones and leaves out a portion. This sample yields 300,000 to 350,000 clones, of which over 75% are seen a single time; 2.2% belongs to the top ten. The specimen was PBMCs or T cells enriched from blood (not recorded which). These TCRs come from a man aged 25 to 45 who had recovered from COVID-19. The CDR3 runs from the conserved cysteine through the conserved F or W. The order of the fields is J gene, V gene, CDR3 protein.

j_gene: TRBJ1-1; v_gene: TRBV19; CDR3aa: CASSMRGTTEAFF
j_gene: TRBJ1-4; v_gene: TRBV6-2/TRBV6-3; CDR3aa: CASSYGTGAEKLFF
j_gene: TRBJ2-5; v_gene: TRBV7-9; CDR3aa: CASSFGAEQQETQYF
j_gene: TRBJ2-1; v_gene: TRBV24-1; CDR3aa: CATSDTGGGDNEQFF
j_gene: TRBJ2-3; v_gene: TRBV18; CDR3aa: CASSPANTDTQYF
j_gene: TRBJ2-3; v_gene: TRBV3-1/TRBV3-2; CDR3aa: CASSHSLSTDTQYF
j_gene: TRBJ1-2; v_gene: TRBV5-1; CDR3aa: CASSLGTGGRYYGYTF
j_gene: TRBJ2-3; v_gene: TRBV10-3; CDR3aa: CAIRASFSGGQEDTQYF
j_gene: TRBJ2-5; v_gene: TRBV2; CDR3aa: CASKGTEGQETQYF
j_gene: TRBJ1-2; v_gene: TRBV2; CDR3aa: CASSGQGFYGYTF
j_gene: TRBJ2-2; v_gene: TRBV5-5; CDR3aa: CASSLVSGGLTGELFF
j_gene: TRBJ1-2; v_gene: TRBV29-1; CDR3aa: CSVGDSYYGYTF
j_gene: TRBJ2-3; v_gene: TRBV29-1; CDR3aa: CSVDQGLAGDTQYF
j_gene: TRBJ1-2; v_gene: TRBV5-1; CDR3aa: CASSLAGRSYGYTF
j_gene: TRBJ2-7; v_gene: TRBV27; CDR3aa: CASRQTGLVGVIYEQYF
j_gene: TRBJ2-5; v_gene: TRBV9; CDR3aa: CASSARTGLIETQYF
j_gene: TRBJ2-1; v_gene: TRBV2; CDR3aa: CASTPLIRDNEQFF
j_gene: TRBJ1-1; v_gene: TRBV12-5; CDR3aa: CASVQDRESWEMNTEAFF
j_gene: TRBJ1-2; v_gene: TRBV6-1; CDR3aa: CASSESEGWGGYTF
j_gene: TRBJ2-7; v_gene: TRBV6-6; CDR3aa: CASQSLYEQYF
j_gene: TRBJ2-1; v_gene: TRBV24-1; CDR3aa: CATSGGSRDRGIYNEQFF
j_gene: TRBJ2-3; v_gene: TRBV19; CDR3aa: CASGQDTDTQYF
j_gene: TRBJ2-5; v_gene: TRBV18; CDR3aa: CASSPPASSGGEETQYF
j_gene: TRBJ2-1; v_gene: TRBV5-1; CDR3aa: CASSGGTATNPYNEQFF
j_gene: TRBJ2-5; v_gene: TRBV9; CDR3aa: CASSLTSGGALETQYF
j_gene: TRBJ2-3; v_gene: TRBV9; CDR3aa: CASSLAGDFTDTQYF
j_gene: TRBJ1-1; v_gene: TRBV30; CDR3aa: CAWGFSGNTEAFF
j_gene: TRBJ1-1; v_gene: TRBV4-1; CDR3aa: CASSQGTGGRNTEAFF
j_gene: TRBJ2-1; v_gene: TRBV5-4; CDR3aa: CASSSGGQGGNEQFF
j_gene: TRBJ2-3; v_gene: TRBV4-1; CDR3aa: CASSQGGLADTQYF
j_gene: TRBJ1-1; v_gene: TRBV29-1; CDR3aa: CSVLTGVGTEAFF
j_gene: TRBJ1-2; v_gene: TRBV30; CDR3aa: CAWRLGREAYTF
j_gene: TRBJ1-3; v_gene: TRBV9; CDR3aa: CASSVEGRGGNTIYF
j_gene: TRBJ1-1; v_gene: TRBV19; CDR3aa: CASREGVVSTEAFF
j_gene: TRBJ2-5; v_gene: TRBV28; CDR3aa: CASSLSGVATQYF
j_gene: TRBJ2-7; v_gene: TRBV14; CDR3aa: CASSPRGGYHYEQYF
j_gene: TRBJ2-1; v_gene: TRBV5-1; CDR3aa: CASSLVTSGSSYNEQFF
j_gene: TRBJ1-6; v_gene: TRBV30; CDR3aa: CAWSPGQNSPLHF
j_gene: TRBJ2-5; v_gene: TRBV4-2; CDR3aa: CASSQDLARGGETQYF
j_gene: TRBJ1-2; v_gene: TRBV4-1; CDR3aa: CASSPREGPNYGYTF